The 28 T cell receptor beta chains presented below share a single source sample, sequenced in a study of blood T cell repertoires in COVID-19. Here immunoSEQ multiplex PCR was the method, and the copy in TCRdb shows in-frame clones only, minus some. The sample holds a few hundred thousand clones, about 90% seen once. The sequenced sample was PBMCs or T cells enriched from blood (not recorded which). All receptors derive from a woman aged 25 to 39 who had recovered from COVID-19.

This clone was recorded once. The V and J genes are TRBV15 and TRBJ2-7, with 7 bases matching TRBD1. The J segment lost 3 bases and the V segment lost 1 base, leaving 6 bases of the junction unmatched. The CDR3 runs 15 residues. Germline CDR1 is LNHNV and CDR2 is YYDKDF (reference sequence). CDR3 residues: CATSRALAGGYEQYF. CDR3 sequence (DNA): TGTGCCACCAGCAGAGCCTTAGCAGGGGGCTACGAGCAGTACTTC. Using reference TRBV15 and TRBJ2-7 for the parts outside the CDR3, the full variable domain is DAMVIQNPRYQVTQFGKPVTLSCSQTLNHNVMYWYQQKSSQAPKLLFHYYDKDFNNEADTPDNFQSRRPNTSFCFLDIRSPGLGDTAMYLCATSRALAGGYEQYFGPGTRLTVT.

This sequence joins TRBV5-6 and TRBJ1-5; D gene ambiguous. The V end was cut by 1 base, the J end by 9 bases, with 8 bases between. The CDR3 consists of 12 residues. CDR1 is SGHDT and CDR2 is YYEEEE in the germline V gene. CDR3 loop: CASSLSSGPQHF. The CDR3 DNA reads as TGTGCCAGCAGCTTGAGCTCTGGGCCCCAGCATTTT.

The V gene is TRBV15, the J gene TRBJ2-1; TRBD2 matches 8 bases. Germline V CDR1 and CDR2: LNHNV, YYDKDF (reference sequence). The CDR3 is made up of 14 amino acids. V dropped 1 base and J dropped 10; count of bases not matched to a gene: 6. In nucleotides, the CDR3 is TGTGCCACCAGCAGAGGACTAGCGTCCTACGAGCAGTTCTTC. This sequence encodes CATSRGLASYEQFF.

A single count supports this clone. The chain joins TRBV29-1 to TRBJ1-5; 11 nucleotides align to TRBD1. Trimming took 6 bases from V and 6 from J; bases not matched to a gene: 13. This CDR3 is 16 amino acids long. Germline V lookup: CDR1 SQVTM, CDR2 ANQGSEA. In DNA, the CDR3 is TGCAGCGTAGGGACAGGGGGGTTTCTATCAGGTCAGCCCCAGCATTTT. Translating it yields CSVGTGGFLSGQPQHF.

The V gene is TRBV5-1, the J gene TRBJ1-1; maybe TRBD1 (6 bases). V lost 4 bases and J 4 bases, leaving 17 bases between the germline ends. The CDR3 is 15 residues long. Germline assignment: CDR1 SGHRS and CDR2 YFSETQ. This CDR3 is CASSLARAGVTEAFF. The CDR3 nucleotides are TGCGCCAGCAGCCTGGCCCGGGCAGGGGTCACTGAAGCTTTCTTT.

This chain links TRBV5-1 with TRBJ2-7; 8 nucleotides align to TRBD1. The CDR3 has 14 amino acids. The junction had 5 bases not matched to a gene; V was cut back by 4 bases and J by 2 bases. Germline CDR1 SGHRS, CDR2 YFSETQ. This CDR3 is CASSDGQGAYEQYF. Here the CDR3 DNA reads TGCGCCAGCAGCGACGGACAGGGAGCCTACGAGCAGTACTTC.

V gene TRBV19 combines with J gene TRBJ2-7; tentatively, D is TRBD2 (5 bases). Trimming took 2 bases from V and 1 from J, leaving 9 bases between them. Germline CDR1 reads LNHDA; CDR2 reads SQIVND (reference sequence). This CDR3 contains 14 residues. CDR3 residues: CASSISPGSYEQYF. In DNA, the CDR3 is TGTGCCAGTAGTATAAGTCCGGGGTCCTACGAGCAGTACTTC.

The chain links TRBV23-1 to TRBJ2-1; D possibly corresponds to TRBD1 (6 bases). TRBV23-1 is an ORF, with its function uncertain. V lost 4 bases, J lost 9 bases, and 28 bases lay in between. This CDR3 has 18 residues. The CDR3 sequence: CASSRLPETGGQETEQFF. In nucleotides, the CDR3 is TGCGCCAGCAGTCGGCTACCCGAGACAGGCGGCCAAGAGACTGAGCAGTTCTTC.

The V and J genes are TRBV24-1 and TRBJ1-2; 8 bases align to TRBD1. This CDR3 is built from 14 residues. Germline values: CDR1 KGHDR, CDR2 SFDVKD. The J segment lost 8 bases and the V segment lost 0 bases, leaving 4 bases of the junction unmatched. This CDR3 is CATSDLDRGGGYTF. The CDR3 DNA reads TGTGCCACCAGTGATTTGGACAGGGGTGGAGGCTACACCTTC.

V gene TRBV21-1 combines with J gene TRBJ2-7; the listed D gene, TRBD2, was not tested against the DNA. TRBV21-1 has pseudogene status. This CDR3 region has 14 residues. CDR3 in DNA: TGTGCCAGCAGCAAAGGAGGGAGTCCCGACGAGCAGTACTTC. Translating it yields CASSKGGSPDEQYF.

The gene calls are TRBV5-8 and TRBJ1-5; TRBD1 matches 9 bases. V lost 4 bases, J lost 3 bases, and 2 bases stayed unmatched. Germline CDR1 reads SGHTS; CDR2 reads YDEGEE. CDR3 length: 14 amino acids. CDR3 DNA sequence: TGTGCCAGCAGCCGGACAGGGGCCAATCAGCCCCAGCATTTT. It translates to CASSRTGANQPQHF.

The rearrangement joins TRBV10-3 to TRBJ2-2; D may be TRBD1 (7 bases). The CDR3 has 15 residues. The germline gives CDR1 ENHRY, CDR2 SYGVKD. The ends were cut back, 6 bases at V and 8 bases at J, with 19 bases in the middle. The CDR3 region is CAISQNQGGSGELFF. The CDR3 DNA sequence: TGTGCCATCAGCCAAAACCAGGGGGGATCGGGGGAGCTGTTTTTT.

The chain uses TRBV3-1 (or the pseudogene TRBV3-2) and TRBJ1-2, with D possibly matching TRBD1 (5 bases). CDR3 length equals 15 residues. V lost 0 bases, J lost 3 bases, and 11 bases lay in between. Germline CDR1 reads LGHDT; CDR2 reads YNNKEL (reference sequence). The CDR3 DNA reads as TGTGCCAGCAGCCAAGATGTTAGGGGTTACTATGGCTACACCTTC. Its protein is CASSQDVRGYYGYTF.

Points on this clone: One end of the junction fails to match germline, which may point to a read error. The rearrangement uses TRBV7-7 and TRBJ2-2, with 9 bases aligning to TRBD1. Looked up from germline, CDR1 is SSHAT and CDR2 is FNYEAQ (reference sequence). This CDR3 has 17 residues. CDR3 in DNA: TGTGCTAGCAGCCCCGGGACAGGGCCCAGGGGCACCGGGGAGCTGTTTTTT. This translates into CASSPGTGPRGTGELFF.

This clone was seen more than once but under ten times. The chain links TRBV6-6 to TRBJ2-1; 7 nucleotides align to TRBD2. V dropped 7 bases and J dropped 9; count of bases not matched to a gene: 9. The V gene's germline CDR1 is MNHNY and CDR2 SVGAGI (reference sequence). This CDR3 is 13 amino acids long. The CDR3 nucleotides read TGTGCCAGCATGAGCGGGATAGTGGGTGAGCAGTTCTTC. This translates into CASMSGIVGEQFF.

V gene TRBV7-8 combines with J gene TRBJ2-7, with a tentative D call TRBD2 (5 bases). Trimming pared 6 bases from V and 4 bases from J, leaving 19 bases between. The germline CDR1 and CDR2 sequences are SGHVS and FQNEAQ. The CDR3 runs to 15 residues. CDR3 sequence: CASSREAGGFYEQYF. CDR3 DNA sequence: TGTGCCAGCAGTCGCGAAGCAGGAGGTTTTTACGAGCAGTACTTC.

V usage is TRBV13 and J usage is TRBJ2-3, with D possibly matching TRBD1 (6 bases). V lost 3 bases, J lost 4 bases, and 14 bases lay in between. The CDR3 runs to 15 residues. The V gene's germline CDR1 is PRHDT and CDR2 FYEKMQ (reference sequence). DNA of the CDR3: TGTGCCAGCAGCTTCGGTGGCACAGGGTCAGATACGCAGTATTTT. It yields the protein CASSFGGTGSDTQYF.

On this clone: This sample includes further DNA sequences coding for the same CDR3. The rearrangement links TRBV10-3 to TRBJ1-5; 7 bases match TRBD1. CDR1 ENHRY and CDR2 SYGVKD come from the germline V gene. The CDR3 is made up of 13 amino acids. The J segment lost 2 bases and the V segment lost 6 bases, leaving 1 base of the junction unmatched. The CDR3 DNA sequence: TGTGCCATCAGAGGGACAGGCAATCAGCCCCAGCATTTT. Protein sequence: CAIRGTGNQPQHF.

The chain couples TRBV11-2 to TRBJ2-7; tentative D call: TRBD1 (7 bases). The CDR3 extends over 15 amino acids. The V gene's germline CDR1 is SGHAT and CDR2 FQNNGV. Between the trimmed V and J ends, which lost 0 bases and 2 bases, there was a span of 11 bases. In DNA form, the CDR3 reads TGTGCCAGCAGCTTAGAATTCAGGGGGGCCTACGAGCAGTACTTC. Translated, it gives CASSLEFRGAYEQYF.

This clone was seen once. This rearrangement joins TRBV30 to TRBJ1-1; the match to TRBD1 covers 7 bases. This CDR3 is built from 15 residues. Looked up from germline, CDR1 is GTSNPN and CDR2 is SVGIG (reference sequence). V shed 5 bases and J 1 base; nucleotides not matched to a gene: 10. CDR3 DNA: TGTGCCTGGGATATCGGGACAGCTGGGAACACTGAAGCTTTCTTT. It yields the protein CAWDIGTAGNTEAFF.

CDR3 region: CASSQRVAPDYSNQPQHF. The CDR3 nucleotides are TGTGCCAGCAGTCAGCGGGTCGCACCCGACTATAGCAATCAGCCCCAGCATTTT. V gene TRBV6-2 or TRBV6-3 combines with J gene TRBJ1-5; D is undetermined. V gave up 5 bases and J gave up 0 bases, with 20 bases separating them. Germline CDR1 MNHEY, CDR2 SVGEGT. The CDR3 is 18 residues long.

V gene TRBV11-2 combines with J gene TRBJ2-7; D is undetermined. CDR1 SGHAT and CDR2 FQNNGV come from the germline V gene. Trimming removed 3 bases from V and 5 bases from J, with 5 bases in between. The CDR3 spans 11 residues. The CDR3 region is CASSFGDEQYF. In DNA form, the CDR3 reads TGTGCCAGCAGCTTCGGAGACGAGCAGTACTTC.

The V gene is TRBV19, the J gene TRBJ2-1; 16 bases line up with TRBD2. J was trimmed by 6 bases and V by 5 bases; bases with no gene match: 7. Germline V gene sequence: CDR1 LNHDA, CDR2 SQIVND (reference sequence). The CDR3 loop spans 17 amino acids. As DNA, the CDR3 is TGTGCCAGTAGTGGCGGGACTAGCGGGAGGGCCCCCAATGAGCAGTTCTTC. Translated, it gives CASSGGTSGRAPNEQFF. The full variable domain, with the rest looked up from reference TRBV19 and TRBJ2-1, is DGGITQSPKYLFRKEGQNVTLSCEQNLNHDAMYWYRQDPGQGLRLIYYSQIVNDFQKGDIAEGYSVSREKKESFPLTVTSAQKNPTAFYLCASSGGTSGRAPNEQFFGPGTRLTVL.

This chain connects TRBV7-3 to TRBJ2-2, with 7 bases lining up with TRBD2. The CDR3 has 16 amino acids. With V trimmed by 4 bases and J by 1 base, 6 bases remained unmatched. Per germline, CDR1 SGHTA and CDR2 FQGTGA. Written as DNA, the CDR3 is TGTGCCAGCAGCTCGCTAGCTAGCGGGAACACCGGGGAGCTGTTTTTT. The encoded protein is CASSSLASGNTGELFF.

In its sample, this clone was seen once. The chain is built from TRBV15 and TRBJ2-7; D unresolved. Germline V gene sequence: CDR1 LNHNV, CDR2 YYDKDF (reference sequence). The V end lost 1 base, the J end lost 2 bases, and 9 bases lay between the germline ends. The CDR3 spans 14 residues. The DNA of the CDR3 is TGTGCCACCAGCAGAGGTGACACCACCTACGAGCAGTACTTC. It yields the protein CATSRGDTTYEQYF.

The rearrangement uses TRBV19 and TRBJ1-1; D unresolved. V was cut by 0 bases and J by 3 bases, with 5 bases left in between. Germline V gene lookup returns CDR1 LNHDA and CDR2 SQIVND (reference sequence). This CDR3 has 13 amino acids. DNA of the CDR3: TGTGCCAGTAGTATAGATTTAGACACTGAAGCTTTCTTT. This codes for CASSIDLDTEAFF.

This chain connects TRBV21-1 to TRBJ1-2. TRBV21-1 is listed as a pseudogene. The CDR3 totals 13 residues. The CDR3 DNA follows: TGTGCCAGCAGCAGCCCGGCTAACTATGGCTACACCTTC. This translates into CASSSPANYGYTF.

The chain's CDR3 is CASSLPGAPGNEQFF. The DNA of the CDR3 is TGCGCCAGCAGCCTTCCGGGAGCCCCGGGTAATGAGCAGTTCTTC. The rearrangement joins TRBV4-1 to TRBJ2-1; a weak D match, TRBD2 (6 bases). In germline, CDR1 is MGHRA, CDR2 YSYEKL. Trimming took 4 bases from V and 7 from J, leaving 17 bases between them. The CDR3 extends over 15 amino acids.